Listed here are 25 T cell receptor beta chains from one sample, sequenced in a study of blood T cells in healthy people across ages. PCR was performed a second time for roughly 7 to 11 cycles using a sample-barcoded 5' primer and a J-beta primer mix. TCRdb passed the 5' RACE reads through MiXCR, listing each CDR3 protein once. Among roughly 1,000,000 distinct CDR3 sequences, approximately 25% were seen once, and the ten largest hold around 0.75%. The same data also went into a second study, on T cells of mothers and their children.

The sequencing sample was made of blood. These receptors all stem from a girl aged 2-10 years in good health.

This clonotype was counted a few times. In nucleotides, the CDR3 is TGTGCCAGCAGAACAGGGCCGGACTACGAGCAGTACTTC. It is translated as CASRTGPDYEQYF. The rearrangement joins TRBV6-6 to TRBJ2-7; possible D gene TRBD1, 6 bases. CDR3 length: 13 residues. From germline, CDR1 is MNHNY and CDR2 SVGAGI (reference sequence). V was cut by 6 bases and J by 3 bases, with 12 bases left in between.

This clonotype was recorded a few times. This CDR3 is CATSEPGTPRGYTF. CDR3 coding DNA: TGTGCCACCAGTGAACCCGGGACTCCCCGAGGCTACACCTTC. This chain connects TRBV24-1 to TRBJ1-2; maybe TRBD1 (5 bases). V lost 4 bases and J 8 bases, leaving 16 bases between the germline ends. In germline, CDR1 is KGHDR, CDR2 SFDVKD. The CDR3 totals 14 residues.

The chain joins TRBV7-9 to TRBJ1-1, with unresolved D. CDR1 and CDR2 (germline): SEHNR, FQNEAQ (reference sequence). V lost 8 bases to trimming and J lost 5 bases, with 24 bases between them. The CDR3 spans 16 residues. CDR3 nucleotide sequence: TGTGCCAGCGGCCCTCTGGGATCGGGATACGAAACTGAAGCTTTCTTT. It yields the protein CASGPLGSGYETEAFF. Supplemented by reference TRBV7-9 and TRBJ1-1, the full variable domain reads DTGVSQNPRHKITKRGQNVTFRCDPISEHNRLYWYRQTLGQGPEFLTYFQNEAQLEKSRLLSDRFSAERPKGSFSTLEIQRTEQGDSAMYLCASGPLGSGYETEAFFGQGTRLTVV.

The sample holds a few counts of this clonotype. The chain carries TRBV7-9 and TRBJ2-6; no clear D. Germline assignment: CDR1 SEHNR and CDR2 FQNEAQ (reference sequence). V was shortened by 0 bases and J by 0 bases, with 9 bases between the two germline ends. This CDR3 is built from 17 residues. For the CDR3, the DNA is TGTGCCAGCAGCTTAGCTCTGGGGTTCTCTGGGGCCAACGTCCTGACTTTC. This encodes CASSLALGFSGANVLTF.

The chain joins TRBV11-3 to TRBJ2-5; 9 bases map to TRBD1. Matching the DNA end better, TRBJ2-1 makes the J call doubtful. Germline lookup yields CDR1 SGHNT and CDR2 YENEEA. This CDR3 comprises 16 residues. The CDR3 nucleotides read TGTGCCAGCAGCTTAGAACCCGGGACAGGGAAGGATGAGCAGTTCTTC. Amino acid sequence: CASSLEPGTGKDEQFF.

This clonotype was seen just once. The gene calls are TRBV29-1 and TRBJ2-3, with 9 bases identical to TRBD2. This CDR3 region has 15 residues. CDR1 and CDR2 (germline): SQVTM, ANQGSEA. Trimming took 5 bases from V and 3 from J; bases not matched to a gene: 9. Written as DNA, the CDR3 is TGCAGCGTTTCAACCGGGACTAGCAGAACAGATACGCAGTATTTT. Its translation: CSVSTGTSRTDTQYF.

This clonotype has a handful of counts. The rearrangement uses TRBV6-8 and TRBJ1-5, with 10 bases aligning to TRBD1. The V and J ends lost 6 bases and 3 bases, in that order; junction bases with no gene match: 8. The CDR3 is made up of 16 amino acids. CDR1 MNHGY and CDR2 SAAAGT come from the germline V gene. DNA of the CDR3: TGTGCCAGCAGCCAAGACAGGGGGCTCTTCAATCAGCCCCAGCATTTT. Its translation: CASSQDRGLFNQPQHF.

V gene TRBV7-6 combines with J gene TRBJ1-6; no clear D. This CDR3 spans 17 amino acids. The V end was cut by 2 bases, the J end by 0 bases, with 11 bases between. CDR1 is SGHVS and CDR2 is FNYEAQ in the germline V gene. The CDR3 coding sequence is TGTGCCAGCAGCTTATCGGCGGTAGTCTCCTATAATTCACCCCTCCACTTT. It is translated as CASSLSAVVSYNSPLHF.

The rearrangement uses TRBV29-1 and TRBJ2-7, with D tentatively TRBD1 (6 bases). The CDR3 has 14 residues. CDR1 SQVTM and CDR2 ANQGSEA come from the germline V gene. V lost 5 bases and J 4 bases, leaving 18 bases between the germline ends. The DNA for the CDR3 is TGCAGCGTTACCGACCCGCACCAGGGGTACGAGCAGTACTTC. As protein: CSVTDPHQGYEQYF.

In its sample, this clonotype was seen many times. The chain recombines TRBV10-1 with TRBJ2-1; 11 bases are shared with TRBD2. There are 16 residues in the CDR3. With V trimmed by 2 bases and J by 5 bases, 5 bases remained unmatched. Germline V CDR1 and CDR2: WNHNN, SYGVQD (reference sequence). The CDR3 DNA reads TGCGCCAGCAGTGAGCACCGACTAGCGGGAAACAATGAGCAGTTCTTC. Translating gives CASSEHRLAGNNEQFF.

The chain has TRBV14 and TRBJ2-3; D call uncertain. Germline CDR1 is SGHDN and CDR2 is FVKESK. The V gene lost 6 bases and the J gene lost 7 bases, with 11 bases spanning the gap. The CDR3 sequence is 12 residues long. The CDR3 is CASSLLRHTQYF. The CDR3 region has the DNA TGTGCCAGCAGTCTATTAAGGCATACGCAGTATTTT.

This chain joins TRBV12-5 and TRBJ2-5; D possibly corresponds to TRBD1 (6 bases). Germline V gene sequence: CDR1 LGHNT, CDR2 FRNRAP. The ends were cut back, 0 bases at V and 3 bases at J, with 23 bases in the middle. The CDR3 sequence is 19 residues long. For the CDR3, the DNA is TGTGCTAGTGGTTTGGTAATGCAGGGGACACCGTTCGCTAAAGAGACCCAGTACTTC. Encoded protein: CASGLVMQGTPFAKETQYF.

This chain joins TRBV6-1 and TRBJ2-1; D possibly corresponds to TRBD2 (6 bases). The length of the CDR3 is 14 residues. The germline V gene encodes CDR1 MNHNS and CDR2 SASEGT. V was cut by 8 bases and J by 3 bases, with 14 bases left in between. This CDR3 is CASVGGIFYNEQFF. Written as DNA, the CDR3 is TGTGCCAGCGTGGGCGGGATTTTCTACAATGAGCAGTTCTTC.

This rearrangement joins TRBV20-1 to TRBJ2-1, with 11 bases matching TRBD2. The germline gives CDR1 DFQATT, CDR2 SNEGSKA (reference sequence). With 4 bases clipped from V and 5 bases from J, the junction kept 7 bases outside the gene matches. The CDR3 loop spans 15 amino acids. The CDR3 coding sequence is TGCAGTGCTACTCCTAGCGGGAGGATCAACAATGAGCAGTTCTTC. Its translation: CSATPSGRINNEQFF.

The CDR3 spells CSVPDRGNGETQYF. CDR3 DNA: TGCAGCGTCCCCGACAGGGGGAATGGAGAGACCCAGTACTTC. J is TRBJ2-5 and V is TRBV29-1; 9 positions match TRBD1. Germline V CDR1 and CDR2: SQVTM, ANQGSEA. The trim removed 6 bases at V and 4 bases at J, leaving 9 bases unmatched. This CDR3 comprises 14 residues.

Written as DNA, the CDR3 is TGTGCCAGCAGCTTTCGGACAGGCGATAATACAGATACGCAGTATTTT. Translation: CASSFRTGDNTDTQYF. V gene TRBV7-2 combines with J gene TRBJ2-3, with 7 bases that match TRBD1. The CDR3 contains 16 residues. The V and J ends lost 3 bases and 3 bases, in that order; junction bases with no gene match: 9. CDR1 is SGHTA, CDR2 FQGNSA, per germline.

Points on this clonotype: Sequence at one end of the junction differs from germline and may be a read error. This chain uses TRBV27 with TRBJ2-2; D is possibly TRBD2 (5 bases). The CDR3 length is 16 residues. The germline CDR1 and CDR2 sequences are MNHEY and SMNVEV (reference sequence). CDR3 loop: CASSLSPGERNGELFF. CDR3 in DNA: TGTGCCAGCAGTTTATCACCCGGGGAAAGGAATGGGGAGCTATTTTTT.

This clonotype was detected only a few times. This chain joins TRBV11-2 and TRBJ2-5, with D uncertain. TRBJ2-1 explains the end of the DNA better; the J call may be wrong. Per germline, CDR1 SGHAT and CDR2 FQNNGV. The CDR3 runs 13 residues. DNA for the CDR3: TGTGCCAGCAGCCATAAGGATCACAATGAGCAGTTCTTC. This gives the protein CASSHKDHNEQFF.

To note about this clonotype: At one boundary the junction diverges from the germline segment, which might be a read error. The rearrangement links TRBV4-1 to TRBJ2-7; a possible D gene is TRBD1 (5 bases). This CDR3 contains 14 residues. Germline loops: CDR1 MGHRA, CDR2 YSYEKL. The CDR3, as DNA: TGCGCCAGCAGCCAAGCTCAGGGCTCCTACGAGCAGCACTTC. Its translation: CASSQAQGSYEQHF.

J is TRBJ1-2 and V is TRBV6-6; D gene unclear. CDR3 length: 15 residues. Germline CDR1 MNHNY, CDR2 SVGAGI (reference sequence). With 7 bases removed from V and 4 bases from J, the gap between germline ends came to 19 bases. The CDR3 DNA reads TGTGCCAGCAAAGGTCCGACGTTGGGTGGCTATGGCTACACCTTC. The encoded protein is CASKGPTLGGYGYTF.

This clonotype has just a few counts. The rearrangement uses TRBV6-1 and TRBJ1-5; 7 bases fit TRBD1. The CDR3 consists of 13 residues. Germline V lookup: CDR1 MNHNS, CDR2 SASEGT. The V and J ends lost 8 bases and 8 bases, in that order; junction bases with no gene match: 9. CDR3 coding DNA: TGTGCCAGCGAGGGGGCGAATAGGGAGCCCCAGCATTTT. It translates to CASEGANREPQHF.

The CDR3 sequence is CASSSSQGSYTF. For the CDR3, the DNA is TGTGCCAGCAGTTCCTCACAGGGAAGCTACACCTTC. The chain recombines TRBV28 with TRBJ1-2, with TRBD1 as a possible D gene (6 bases). The ends were cut back, 4 bases at V and 9 bases at J, with 12 bases in the middle. In germline, CDR1 is MDHEN, CDR2 SYDVKM. This CDR3 has 12 amino acids.

The chain is built from TRBV12-5 and TRBJ2-5, with no clear D. The ends were cut back, 6 bases at V and 4 bases at J, with 9 bases in the middle. Germline CDR1 and CDR2: LGHNT and FRNRAP. The CDR3 contains 12 residues. DNA of the CDR3: TGTGCTAGTGGCCATTACGGAGAGACCCAGTACTTC. This codes for CASGHYGETQYF.

This clonotype has a handful of counts. One junction end disagrees with the germline gene, perhaps due to a read error. CDR3 sequence reads: CASRGTGGSGNTIYF. CDR3 coding DNA: TGTGCCAGCAGAGGCACAGGGGGCTCTGGGAACACCATATATTTT. The chain is built from TRBV7-9 and TRBJ1-3; 9 positions agree with TRBD1. CDR1 and CDR2 from the germline V gene are SEHNR and FQNEAQ (reference sequence). The CDR3 covers 15 residues.

V is TRBV14 and J is TRBJ2-5; 8 bases agree with TRBD1. V trimming: 4 bases; J trimming: 3 bases; junction bases outside the gene matches: 4. The CDR3 is 14 amino acids. Germline CDR1 and CDR2: SGHDN and FVKESK. The CDR3 DNA reads TGTGCCAGCAGCCCCCGACAGGGGAAAGAGACCCAGTACTTC. Protein product: CASSPRQGKETQYF.